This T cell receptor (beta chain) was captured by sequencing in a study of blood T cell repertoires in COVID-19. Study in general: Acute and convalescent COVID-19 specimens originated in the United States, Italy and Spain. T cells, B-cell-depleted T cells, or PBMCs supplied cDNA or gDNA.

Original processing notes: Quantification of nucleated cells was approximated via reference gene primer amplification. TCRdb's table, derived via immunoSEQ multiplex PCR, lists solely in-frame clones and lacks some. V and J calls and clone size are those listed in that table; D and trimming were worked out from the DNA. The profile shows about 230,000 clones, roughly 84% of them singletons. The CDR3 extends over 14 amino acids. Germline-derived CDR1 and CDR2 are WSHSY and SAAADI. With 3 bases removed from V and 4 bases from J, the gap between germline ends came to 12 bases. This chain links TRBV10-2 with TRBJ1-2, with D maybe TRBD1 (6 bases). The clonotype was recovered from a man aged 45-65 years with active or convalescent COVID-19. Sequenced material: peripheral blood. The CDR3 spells CASSDRGEGYGYTF. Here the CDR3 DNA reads TGCGCCAGCAGTGACAGGGGCGAGGGCTATGGCTACACCTTC.